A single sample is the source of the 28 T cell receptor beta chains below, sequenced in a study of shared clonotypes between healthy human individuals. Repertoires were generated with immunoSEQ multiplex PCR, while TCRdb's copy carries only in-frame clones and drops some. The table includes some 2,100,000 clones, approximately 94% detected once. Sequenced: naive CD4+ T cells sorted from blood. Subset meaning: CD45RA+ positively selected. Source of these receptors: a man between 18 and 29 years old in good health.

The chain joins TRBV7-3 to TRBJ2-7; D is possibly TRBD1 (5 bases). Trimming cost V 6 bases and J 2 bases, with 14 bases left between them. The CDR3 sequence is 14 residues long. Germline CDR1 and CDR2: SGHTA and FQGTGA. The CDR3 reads CASSKHRRPYEQYF. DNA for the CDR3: TGTGCCAGCAGTAAACACAGGCGACCCTACGAGCAGTACTTC.

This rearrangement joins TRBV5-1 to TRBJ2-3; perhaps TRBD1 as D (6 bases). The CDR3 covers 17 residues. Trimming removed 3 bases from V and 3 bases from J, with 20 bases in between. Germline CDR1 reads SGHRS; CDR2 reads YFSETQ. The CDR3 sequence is CASSSGGTGSATDTQYF. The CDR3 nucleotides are TGCGCCAGCAGCTCCGGAGGAACAGGGTCGGCAACAGATACGCAGTATTTT.

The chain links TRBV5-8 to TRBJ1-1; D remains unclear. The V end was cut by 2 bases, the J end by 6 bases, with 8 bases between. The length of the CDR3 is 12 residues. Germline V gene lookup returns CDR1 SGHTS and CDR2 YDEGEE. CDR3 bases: TGTGCCAGCAGCTTTGAGGGTGCTGAAGCTTTCTTT. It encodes CASSFEGAEAFF.

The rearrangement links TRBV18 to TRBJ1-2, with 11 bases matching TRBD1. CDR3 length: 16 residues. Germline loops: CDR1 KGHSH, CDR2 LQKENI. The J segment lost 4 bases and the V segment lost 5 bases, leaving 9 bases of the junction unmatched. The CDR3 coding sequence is TGTGCCAGCTCATCCGGACAGGGGGCGAGCTCCTATGGCTACACCTTC. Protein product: CASSSGQGASSYGYTF.

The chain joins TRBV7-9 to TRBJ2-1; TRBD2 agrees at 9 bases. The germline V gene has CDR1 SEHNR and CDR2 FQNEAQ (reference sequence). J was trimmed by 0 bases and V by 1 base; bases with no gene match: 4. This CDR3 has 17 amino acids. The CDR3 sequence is CASSLETSGPSYNEQFF. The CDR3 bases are TGTGCCAGCAGCTTAGAGACTAGCGGCCCCTCCTACAATGAGCAGTTCTTC.

CDR3 loop: CAWSSGRQVGETQYF. CDR3 bases: TGTGCCTGGAGTAGCGGGAGGCAGGTTGGAGAGACCCAGTACTTC. The rearrangement joins TRBV30 to TRBJ2-5; 9 bases line up with TRBD2. The germline gives CDR1 GTSNPN, CDR2 SVGIG (reference sequence). Losses at the gene ends were 2 bases for V and 4 bases for J; bases not matched to a gene: 8. This CDR3 spans 15 amino acids.

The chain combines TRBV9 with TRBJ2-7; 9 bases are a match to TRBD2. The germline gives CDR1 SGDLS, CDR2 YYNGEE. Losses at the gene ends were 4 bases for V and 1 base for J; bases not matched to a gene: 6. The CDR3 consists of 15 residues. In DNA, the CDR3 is TGTGCCAGCAGCCCTGGACTAGCGCCTTCCTACGAGCAGTACTTC. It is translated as CASSPGLAPSYEQYF.

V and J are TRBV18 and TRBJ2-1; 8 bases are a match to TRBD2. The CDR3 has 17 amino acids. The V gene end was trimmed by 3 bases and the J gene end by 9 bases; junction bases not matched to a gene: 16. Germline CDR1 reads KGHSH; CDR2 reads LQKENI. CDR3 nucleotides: TGTGCCAGCTCACCCCCGGGGGGGGGATTCGGGATCCGTGAGCAGTTCTTC. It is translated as CASSPPGGGFGIREQFF.

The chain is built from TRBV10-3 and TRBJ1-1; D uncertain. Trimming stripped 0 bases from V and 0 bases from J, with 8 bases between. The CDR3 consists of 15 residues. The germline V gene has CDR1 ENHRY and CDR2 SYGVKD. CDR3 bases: TGTGCCATCAGTGAGTCTGAGCGTATGAACACTGAAGCTTTCTTT. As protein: CAISESERMNTEAFF.

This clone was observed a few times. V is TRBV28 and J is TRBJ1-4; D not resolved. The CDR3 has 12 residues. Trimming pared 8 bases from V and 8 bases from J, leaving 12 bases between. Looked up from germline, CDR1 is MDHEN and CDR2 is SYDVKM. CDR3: CASLGVGEKLFF. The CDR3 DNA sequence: TGTGCCAGCCTCGGAGTGGGCGAAAAACTGTTTTTT.

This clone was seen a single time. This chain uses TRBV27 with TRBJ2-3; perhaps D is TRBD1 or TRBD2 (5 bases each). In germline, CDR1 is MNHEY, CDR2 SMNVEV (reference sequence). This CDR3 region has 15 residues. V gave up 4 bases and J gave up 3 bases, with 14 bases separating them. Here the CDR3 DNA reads TGTGCCAGCAGTTCTTGGGGGTCTGTGACAGATACGCAGTATTTT. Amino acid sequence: CASSSWGSVTDTQYF.

The CDR3 nucleotides are TGTGCCAGCAGCTTAGCTGAGACAGGGGGCGTATACGAGCAGTACTTC. Translation: CASSLAETGGVYEQYF. The rearrangement joins TRBV7-2 to TRBJ2-7; TRBD1 agrees at 10 bases. Trimming cost V 0 bases and J 4 bases; bases outside gene matches: 6. Germline values: CDR1 SGHTA, CDR2 FQGNSA. The CDR3 consists of 16 residues. The entire variable domain, with the rest obtained from reference TRBV7-2 and TRBJ2-7, is as follows: GAGVSQSPSNKVTEKGKDVELRCDPISGHTALYWYRQSLGQGLEFLIYFQGNSAPDKSGLPSDRFSAERTGGSVSTLTIQRTQQEDSAVYLCASSLAETGGVYEQYFGPGTRLTVT.

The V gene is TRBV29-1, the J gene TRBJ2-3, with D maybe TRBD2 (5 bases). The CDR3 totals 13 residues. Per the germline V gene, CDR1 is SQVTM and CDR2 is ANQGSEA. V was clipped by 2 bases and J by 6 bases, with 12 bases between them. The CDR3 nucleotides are TGCAGCGTTGAAATTTCCCTAGCTGATACGCAGTATTTT. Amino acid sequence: CSVEISLADTQYF.

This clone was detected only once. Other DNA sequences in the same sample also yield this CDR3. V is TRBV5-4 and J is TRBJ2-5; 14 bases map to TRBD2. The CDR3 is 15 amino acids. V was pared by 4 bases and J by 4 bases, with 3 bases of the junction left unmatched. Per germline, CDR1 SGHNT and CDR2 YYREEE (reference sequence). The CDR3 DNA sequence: TGTGCCAGCAGCCCGGGACTAGCGGGAGTAGAGACCCAGTACTTC. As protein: CASSPGLAGVETQYF.

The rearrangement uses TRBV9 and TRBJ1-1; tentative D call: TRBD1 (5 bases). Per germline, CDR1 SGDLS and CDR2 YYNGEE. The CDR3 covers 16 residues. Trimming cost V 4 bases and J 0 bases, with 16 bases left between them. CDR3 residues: CASSPIGGGLNTEAFF. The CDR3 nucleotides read TGTGCCAGCAGCCCCATCGGGGGGGGACTGAACACTGAAGCTTTCTTT.

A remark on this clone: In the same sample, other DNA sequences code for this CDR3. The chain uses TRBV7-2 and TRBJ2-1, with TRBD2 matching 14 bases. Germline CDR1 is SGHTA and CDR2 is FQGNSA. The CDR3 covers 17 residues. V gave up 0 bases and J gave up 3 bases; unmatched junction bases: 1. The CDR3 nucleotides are TGTGCCAGCAGCTTAGCGGGGACTAGCGGGAGCTACAATGAGCAGTTCTTC. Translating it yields CASSLAGTSGSYNEQFF.

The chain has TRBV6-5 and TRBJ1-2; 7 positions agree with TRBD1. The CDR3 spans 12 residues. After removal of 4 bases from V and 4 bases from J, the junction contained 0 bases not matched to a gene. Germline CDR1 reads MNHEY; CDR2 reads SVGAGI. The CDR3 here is CASSWDSYGYTF. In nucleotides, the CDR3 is TGTGCCAGCAGTTGGGACAGCTATGGCTACACCTTC.

CDR3 amino acids: CASSPHRLATQRTYEQYF. CDR3 DNA sequence: TGTGCCAGCAGCCCACACCGACTAGCCACACAAAGAACATACGAGCAGTACTTC. The chain recombines TRBV7-2 with TRBJ2-7; 7 nucleotides agree with TRBD2. CDR3 length equals 18 residues. V gave up 5 bases and J gave up 4 bases; unmatched junction bases: 20. Looked up from germline, CDR1 is SGHTA and CDR2 is FQGNSA. The full variable domain, rest sourced from reference TRBV7-2 and TRBJ2-7, is GAGVSQSPSNKVTEKGKDVELRCDPISGHTALYWYRQSLGQGLEFLIYFQGNSAPDKSGLPSDRFSAERTGGSVSTLTIQRTQQEDSAVYLCASSPHRLATQRTYEQYFGPGTRLTVT.

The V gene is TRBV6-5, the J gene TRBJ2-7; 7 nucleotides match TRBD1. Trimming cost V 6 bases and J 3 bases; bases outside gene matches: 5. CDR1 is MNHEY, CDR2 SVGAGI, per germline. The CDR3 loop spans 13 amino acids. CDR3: CASRRQGIYEQYF. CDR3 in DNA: TGTGCCAGCAGAAGACAGGGTATCTACGAGCAGTACTTC.

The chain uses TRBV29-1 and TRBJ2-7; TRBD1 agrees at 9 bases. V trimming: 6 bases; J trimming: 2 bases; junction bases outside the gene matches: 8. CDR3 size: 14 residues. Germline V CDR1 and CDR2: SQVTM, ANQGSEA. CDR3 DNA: TGCAGCGTCTCCCGGGACAGGGCCACCTACGAGCAGTACTTC. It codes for CSVSRDRATYEQYF.

The CDR3 nucleotides read TGTGCCTGGAGTGTAAATAGCGGTGAAGGAGAGACCCAGTACTTC. Translation gives CAWSVNSGEGETQYF. The rearrangement links TRBV30 to TRBJ2-5, with a weak D call TRBD2 (6 bases). Trimming removed 0 bases from V and 4 bases from J, with 15 bases in between. The CDR3 runs to 15 residues. Germline-derived CDR1 and CDR2 are GTSNPN and SVGIG (reference sequence).

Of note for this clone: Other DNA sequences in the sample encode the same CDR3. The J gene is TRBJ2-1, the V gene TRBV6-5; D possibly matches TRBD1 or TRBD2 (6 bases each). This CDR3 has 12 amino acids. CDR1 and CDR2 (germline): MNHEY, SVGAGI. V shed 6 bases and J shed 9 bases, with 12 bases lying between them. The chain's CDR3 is CASSRLGGEQFF. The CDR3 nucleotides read TGTGCCAGCAGCAGACTAGGGGGTGAGCAGTTCTTC.

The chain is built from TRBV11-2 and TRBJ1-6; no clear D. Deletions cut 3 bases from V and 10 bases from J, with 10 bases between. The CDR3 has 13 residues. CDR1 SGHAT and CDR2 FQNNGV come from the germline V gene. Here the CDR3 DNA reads TGTGCCAGCAGCTTTCATCAGGAGTCACCCCTCCACTTT. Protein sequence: CASSFHQESPLHF.

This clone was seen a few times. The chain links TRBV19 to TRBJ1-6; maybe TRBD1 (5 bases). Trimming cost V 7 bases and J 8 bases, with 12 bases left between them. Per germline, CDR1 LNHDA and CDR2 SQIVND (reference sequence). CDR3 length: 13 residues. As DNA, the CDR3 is TGTGCCAGTAATCAGGGCACGGATTCACCCCTCCACTTT. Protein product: CASNQGTDSPLHF.

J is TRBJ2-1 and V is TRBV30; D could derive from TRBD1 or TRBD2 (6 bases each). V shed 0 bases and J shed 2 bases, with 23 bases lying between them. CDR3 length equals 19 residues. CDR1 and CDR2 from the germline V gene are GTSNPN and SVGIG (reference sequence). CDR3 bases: TGTGCCTGGAGTGTACCCGGGGGCCCTGCCGGAACCGCCTACAATGAGCAGTTCTTC. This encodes CAWSVPGGPAGTAYNEQFF.

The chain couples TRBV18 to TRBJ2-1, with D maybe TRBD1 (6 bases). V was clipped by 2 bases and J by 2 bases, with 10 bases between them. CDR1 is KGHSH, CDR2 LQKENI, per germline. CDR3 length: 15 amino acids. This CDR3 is CASSPRDKTYNEQFF. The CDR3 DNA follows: TGTGCCAGCTCACCAAGGGACAAGACCTACAATGAGCAGTTCTTC. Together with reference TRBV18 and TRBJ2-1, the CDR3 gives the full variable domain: NAGVMQNPRHLVRRRGQEARLRCSPMKGHSHVYWYRQLPEEGLKFMVYLQKENIIDESGMPKERFSAEFPKEGPSILRIQQVVRGDSAAYFCASSPRDKTYNEQFFGPGTRLTVL.

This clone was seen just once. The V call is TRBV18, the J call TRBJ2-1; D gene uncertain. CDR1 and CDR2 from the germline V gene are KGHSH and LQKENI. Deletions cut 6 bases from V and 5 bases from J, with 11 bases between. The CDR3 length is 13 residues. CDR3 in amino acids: CASSGKGHNEQFF. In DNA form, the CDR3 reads TGTGCCAGCTCGGGGAAGGGCCACAATGAGCAGTTCTTC.

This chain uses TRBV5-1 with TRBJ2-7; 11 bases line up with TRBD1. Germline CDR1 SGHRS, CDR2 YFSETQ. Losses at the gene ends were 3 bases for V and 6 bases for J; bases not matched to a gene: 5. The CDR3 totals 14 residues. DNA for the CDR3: TGCGCCAGCAGCTCGGGACAGGGGGTTTCCGAGCAGTACTTC. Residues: CASSSGQGVSEQYF.